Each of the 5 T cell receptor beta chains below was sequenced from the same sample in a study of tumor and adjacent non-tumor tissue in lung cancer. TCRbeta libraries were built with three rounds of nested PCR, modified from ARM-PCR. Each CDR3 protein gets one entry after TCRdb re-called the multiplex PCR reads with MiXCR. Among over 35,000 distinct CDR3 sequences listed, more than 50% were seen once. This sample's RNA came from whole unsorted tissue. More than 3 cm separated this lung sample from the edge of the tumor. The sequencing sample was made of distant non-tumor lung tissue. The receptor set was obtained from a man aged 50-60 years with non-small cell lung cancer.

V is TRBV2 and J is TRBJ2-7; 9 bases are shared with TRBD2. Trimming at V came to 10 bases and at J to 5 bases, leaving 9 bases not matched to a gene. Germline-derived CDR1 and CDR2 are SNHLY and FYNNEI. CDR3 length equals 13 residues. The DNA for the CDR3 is TGTGCCACCAGACTAGCGGCGACGGACGAGCAGTACTTC. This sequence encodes CATRLAATDEQYF.

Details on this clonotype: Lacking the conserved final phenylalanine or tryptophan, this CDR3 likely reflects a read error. The CDR3 DNA follows: TGCAGCGCCACACCTAGCACAGATACACAGTATCTT. Translated: CSATPSTDTQYL. This chain uses TRBV29-1 with TRBJ2-3; possible D gene TRBD2, 5 bases. The CDR3 covers 12 residues. The V gene's germline CDR1 is SQVTM and CDR2 ANQGSEA.

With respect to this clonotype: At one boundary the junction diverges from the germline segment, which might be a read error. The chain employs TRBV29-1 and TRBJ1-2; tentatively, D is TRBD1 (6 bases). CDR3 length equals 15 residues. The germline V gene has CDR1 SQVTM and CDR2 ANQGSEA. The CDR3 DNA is TGCGGCGTTGAAGATACAGGGAGTACTAACTATGGCTACACCTTC. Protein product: CGVEDTGSTNYGYTF.

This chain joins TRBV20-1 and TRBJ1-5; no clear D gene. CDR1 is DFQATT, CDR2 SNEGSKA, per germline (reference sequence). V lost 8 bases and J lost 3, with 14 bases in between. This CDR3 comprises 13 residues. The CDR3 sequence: CSTTTVLNQPQHF. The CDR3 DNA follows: TGCAGTACTACAACAGTCCTCAATCAGCCCCAGCATTTT.

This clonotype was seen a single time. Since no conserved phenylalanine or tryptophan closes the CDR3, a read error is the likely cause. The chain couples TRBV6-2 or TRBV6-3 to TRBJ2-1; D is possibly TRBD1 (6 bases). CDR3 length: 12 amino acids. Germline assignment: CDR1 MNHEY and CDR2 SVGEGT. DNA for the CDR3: TGTGCAAGCAGTCTACAGGGCGATGAGCAGTTCCCC. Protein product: CASSLQGDEQFP.